These 32 T cell receptor beta chains share one sample of origin, sequenced in a study of blood T cell repertoires in COVID-19. The protocol was immunoSEQ multiplex PCR, while the TCRdb copy is restricted to in-frame clones and leaves out a portion. Counted here are around 180,000 clones, under 85% occurring once; the ten biggest clones make up about 12%. What was sequenced was PBMCs or T cells enriched from blood (not recorded which). All receptors come from a man between 45 and 60 years old who had recovered from COVID-19.

This chain uses TRBV3-1 (or the pseudogene TRBV3-2) with TRBJ2-7; 7 bases match TRBD1. The ends lost 1 base at V and 4 bases at J; junction bases unmatched: 7. Germline V CDR1 and CDR2: LGHDT, YNNKEL (reference sequence). The CDR3 has 15 amino acids. CDR3 in amino acids: CASSQALTGTYEQYF. The CDR3 nucleotides read TGTGCCAGCAGCCAAGCTCTGACAGGGACGTACGAGCAGTACTTC.

A note on this clone: Its ends do not fully match the called genes, so a read error is possible. This sequence joins TRBV5-1 and TRBJ2-2, with D unclear. The CDR3 spans 14 residues. Germline V CDR1 and CDR2: SGHRS, YFSETQ. CDR3 DNA sequence: TGCGCCAGCAGTTTGGACCTCAGCACCGGGGAGCTGTTTTTT. It specifies CASSLDLSTGELFF.

The table lists this clone with a few counts. The V gene is TRBV6-6, the J gene TRBJ1-4; no clear D gene. Germline-derived CDR1 and CDR2 are MNHNY and SVGAGI (reference sequence). Trimming removed 6 bases at V and 3 bases at J, with 8 bases between. The CDR3 extends over 13 amino acids. CDR3 protein: CASSRVANEKLFF. DNA of the CDR3: TGTGCCAGCAGCCGGGTGGCTAATGAAAAACTGTTTTTT.

With respect to this clone: This CDR3 is also generated by other DNA sequences in the sample. V usage is TRBV5-4 and J usage is TRBJ2-6; a possible D gene is TRBD1 (6 bases). Germline CDR1 and CDR2: SGHNT and YYREEE (reference sequence). The V gene lost 4 bases and the J gene lost 3 bases, with 8 bases spanning the gap. This CDR3 is 14 amino acids long. The CDR3 DNA reads as TGTGCCAGCAGCCTCAGGGGTGGGGCCAACGTCCTGACTTTC. Its protein product is CASSLRGGANVLTF.

This clone has at least ten counts. This chain connects TRBV28 to TRBJ2-6; possibly TRBD1 for D (5 bases). The CDR3 runs 13 residues. Trimming cost V 8 bases and J 8 bases, with 13 bases left between them. Per the germline V gene, CDR1 is MDHEN and CDR2 is SYDVKM. CDR3 in DNA: TGTGCCAGCGTGTATTCAGGGACCAACGTCCTGACTTTC. Its translation is CASVYSGTNVLTF.

The sample holds one count of this clone. CDR3 in DNA: TGTGCCAGCAGCCCCCGCGGGCGAATCATGAACACTGAAGCTTTCTTT. Its translation is CASSPRGRIMNTEAFF. This chain connects TRBV3-1 (or the pseudogene TRBV3-2) to TRBJ1-1; no reliable D call. The CDR3 loop spans 16 amino acids. With 4 bases removed from V and 0 bases from J, the gap between germline ends came to 15 bases. Germline CDR1 is LGHDT and CDR2 is YNNKEL (reference sequence).

The rearrangement joins TRBV30 to TRBJ2-7; weak D call: TRBD1 (6 bases). Germline CDR1 and CDR2: GTSNPN and SVGIG (reference sequence). CDR3 length equals 15 residues. V gave up 1 base and J gave up 0 bases, with 13 bases separating them. The CDR3 coding sequence is TGTGCCTGGAGTGCCTTGGGGGCACGCTCCTACGAGCAGTACTTC. Protein: CAWSALGARSYEQYF.

The chain recombines TRBV7-9 with TRBJ1-4; a possible D gene is TRBD1 (5 bases). The CDR3 has 16 amino acids. Germline-derived CDR1 and CDR2 are SEHNR and FQNEAQ (reference sequence). V lost 1 base to trimming and J lost 0 bases, with 9 bases between them. The CDR3: CASSLGGGATNEKLFF. The CDR3 nucleotides read TGTGCCAGCAGCTTAGGGGGCGGCGCAACTAATGAAAAACTGTTTTTT. The whole variable domain, filled in from reference TRBV7-9 and TRBJ1-4, reads DTGVSQNPRHKITKRGQNVTFRCDPISEHNRLYWYRQTLGQGPEFLTYFQNEAQLEKSRLLSDRFSAERPKGSFSTLEIQRTEQGDSAMYLCASSLGGGATNEKLFFGSGTQLSVL.

This rearrangement joins TRBV25-1 to TRBJ1-1; 9 positions agree with TRBD1. The CDR3 consists of 15 residues. The V and J ends lost 10 bases and 2 bases, in that order; junction bases with no gene match: 11. Germline loops: CDR1 MGHDK, CDR2 SYGVNS. The CDR3 here is CATLPNRGLNTEAFF. In DNA, the CDR3 is TGTGCCACCCTCCCAAACAGGGGGCTAAACACTGAAGCTTTCTTT.

V gene TRBV30 combines with J gene TRBJ1-1; D is undetermined. V lost 0 bases and J lost 1, with 3 bases in between. The CDR3 runs 12 residues. Germline V gives CDR1 GTSNPN, CDR2 SVGIG (reference sequence). The CDR3 nucleotides are TGTGCCTGGAGTGTCAAGAACACTGAAGCTTTCTTT. Protein: CAWSVKNTEAFF.

This chain links TRBV7-3 with TRBJ1-5; D is unresolved. The CDR3 extends over 15 amino acids. V gave up 5 bases and J gave up 6 bases, with 17 bases separating them. Germline-derived CDR1 and CDR2 are SGHTA and FQGTGA. CDR3 region: CASSPEGGTGQPQHF. The CDR3 nucleotides read TGTGCCAGCAGCCCCGAGGGAGGAACGGGTCAGCCCCAGCATTTT. Together with reference TRBV7-3 and TRBJ1-5, the CDR3 gives the full variable domain: GAGVSQTPSNKVTEKGKYVELRCDPISGHTALYWYRQSLGQGPEFLIYFQGTGAADDSGLPNDRFFAVRPEGSVSTLKIQRTERGDSAVYLCASSPEGGTGQPQHFGDGTRLSIL.

V gene TRBV6-5 combines with J gene TRBJ1-2; D gene unclear. Trimming stripped 4 bases from V and 0 bases from J, with 12 bases between. Germline assignment: CDR1 MNHEY and CDR2 SVGAGI. The CDR3 covers 15 residues. The CDR3 DNA follows: TGTGCCAGCAGTTTCATAGCAGCCCCTAACTATGGCTACACCTTC. Its translation is CASSFIAAPNYGYTF.

The rearrangement joins TRBV9 to TRBJ2-5; 9 nucleotides agree with TRBD1. There are 15 residues in the CDR3. J was trimmed by 5 bases and V by 4 bases; bases with no gene match: 9. Germline V CDR1 and CDR2: SGDLS, YYNGEE. In DNA, the CDR3 is TGTGCCAGCAGCTTCCAACAGGGGGCCTGGGAGACCCAGTACTTC. Its translation: CASSFQQGAWETQYF. Filled out from reference TRBV9 and TRBJ2-5, the complete variable domain reads DSGVTQTPKHLITATGQRVTLRCSPRSGDLSVYWYQQSLDQGLQFLIQYYNGEERAKGNILERFSAQQFPDLHSELNLSSLELGDSALYFCASSFQQGAWETQYFGPGTRLLVL.

V and J are TRBV28 and TRBJ1-1; D might be TRBD1 (5 bases). From germline, CDR1 is MDHEN and CDR2 SYDVKM. V was cut by 6 bases and J by 1 base, with 15 bases left in between. The CDR3 extends over 15 amino acids. The CDR3 DNA follows: TGTGCCAGCAGCCCCCCTCCCCAGGGGAACACTGAAGCTTTCTTT. It codes for CASSPPPQGNTEAFF.

The chain joins TRBV9 to TRBJ1-6; D perhaps matches TRBD1 (5 bases). With 0 bases removed from V and 7 bases from J, the gap between germline ends came to 5 bases. The V gene's germline CDR1 is SGDLS and CDR2 YYNGEE. The CDR3 consists of 13 residues. The DNA of the CDR3 is TGTGCCAGCAGCGTAGAGGGGAATTCACCCCTCCACTTT. Protein sequence: CASSVEGNSPLHF.

The genes are TRBV11-2 and TRBJ1-6; 10 bases map to TRBD1. V lost 6 bases, J lost 11 bases, and 7 bases stayed unmatched. Germline V gives CDR1 SGHAT, CDR2 FQNNGV. The CDR3 is 14 residues long. The CDR3 region is CASRLGQGPTPLHF. CDR3 DNA sequence: TGTGCCAGCAGATTGGGACAGGGGCCGACACCCCTCCACTTT. Combining the CDR3 with reference TRBV11-2 and TRBJ1-6 gives the whole variable domain EAGVAQSPRYKIIEKRQSVAFWCNPISGHATLYWYQQILGQGPKLLIQFQNNGVVDDSQLPKDRFSAERLKGVDSTLKIQPAKLEDSAVYLCASRLGQGPTPLHFGNGTRLTVT.

In its sample, this clone was seen a few times. The chain joins TRBV6-5 to TRBJ2-1; 13 bases map to TRBD2. Trimming at V came to 2 bases and at J to 7 bases, leaving 2 bases not matched to a gene. Germline V gene sequence: CDR1 MNHEY, CDR2 SVGAGI. The CDR3 consists of 15 residues. The CDR3 region is CASSYGTSGKNEQFF. CDR3 bases: TGTGCCAGCAGTTACGGGACTAGCGGGAAAAATGAGCAGTTCTTC.

In its sample, this clone was seen a few times. CDR3 DNA sequence: TGCAGCGGCGGTGGGGCATCCACCGGGGAGCTGTTTTTT. Protein product: CSGGGASTGELFF. V usage is TRBV29-1 and J usage is TRBJ2-2, with D possibly matching TRBD1 (5 bases). The CDR3 is 13 amino acids. V lost 7 bases and J lost 4, with 13 bases in between. Germline V gives CDR1 SQVTM, CDR2 ANQGSEA.

The chain uses TRBV7-9 and TRBJ1-3; D ambiguous. The CDR3 is 13 amino acids. Trimming shortened V by 5 bases and J by 2 bases, and 7 bases separated the two germline ends. Germline CDR1 and CDR2: SEHNR and FQNEAQ (reference sequence). The CDR3 sequence is CASSPPAGNTIYF. The CDR3 bases are TGTGCCAGCAGCCCCCCAGCTGGAAACACCATATATTTT.

V gene TRBV6-6 combines with J gene TRBJ1-5; TRBD1 is a possible D gene (5 bases). The germline CDR1 and CDR2 sequences are MNHNY and SVGAGI (reference sequence). The CDR3 runs 16 residues. V lost 4 bases to trimming and J lost 2 bases, with 15 bases between them. In DNA form, the CDR3 reads TGTGCCAGCAGTTCCCCCCAGGGTATCGGCAATCAGCCCCAGCATTTT. Its protein is CASSSPQGIGNQPQHF.

The rearrangement joins TRBV7-2 to TRBJ1-1; 7 nucleotides agree with TRBD1. CDR1 and CDR2 from the germline V gene are SGHTA and FQGNSA. The ends lost 5 bases at V and 0 bases at J; junction bases unmatched: 9. CDR3 length: 16 residues. The CDR3 DNA reads TGTGCCAGCAGCGGATACAGGGGCCAATTGAACACTGAAGCTTTCTTT. Its translation is CASSGYRGQLNTEAFF.

This sequence joins TRBV7-8 and TRBJ1-6, with a possible D match to TRBD1 (5 bases). Looked up from germline, CDR1 is SGHVS and CDR2 is FQNEAQ. The V and J ends lost 6 bases and 0 bases respectively, with 18 bases between them. This CDR3 region has 18 residues. The CDR3 region has the DNA TGTGCCAGCAGAGCAGGGCAATTCTCTAGCTCCTATAATTCACCCCTCCACTTT. Protein product: CASRAGQFSSSYNSPLHF. The full variable domain, completed using reference TRBV7-8 and TRBJ1-6, is GAGVSQSPRYKVAKRGQDVALRCDPISGHVSLFWYQQALGQGPEFLTYFQNEAQLDKSGLPSDRFFAERPEGSVSTLKIQRTQQEDSAVYLCASRAGQFSSSYNSPLHFGNGTRLTVT.

The genes are TRBV11-2 and TRBJ2-5; 8 bases are a match to TRBD1. Trimming at V came to 3 bases and at J to 5 bases, leaving 8 bases not matched to a gene. The CDR3 sequence is 15 residues long. Germline V gives CDR1 SGHAT, CDR2 FQNNGV. CDR3 in amino acids: CASSFGSGGDETQYF. DNA for the CDR3: TGTGCCAGCAGCTTTGGGTCAGGGGGCGATGAGACCCAGTACTTC.

The genes are TRBV11-2 and TRBJ1-3, with TRBD1 as a possible D gene (6 bases). The V end lost 5 bases, the J end lost 3 bases, and 23 bases lay between the germline ends. Germline V gene lookup returns CDR1 SGHAT and CDR2 FQNNGV. This CDR3 comprises 18 residues. The CDR3, as DNA: TGTGCCAGCAGCACCCCCCTTGCGCGGGGGGCTCGTGGAAACACCATATATTTT. Protein: CASSTPLARGARGNTIYF.

This chain links TRBV3-1 (or the pseudogene TRBV3-2) with TRBJ2-5; 8 bases map to TRBD2. The trim removed 7 bases at V and 5 bases at J, leaving 3 bases unmatched. This CDR3 comprises 12 residues. Germline V gene sequence: CDR1 LGHDT, CDR2 YNNKEL (reference sequence). Written as DNA, the CDR3 is TGTGCCAGCACCACGGGAGGGGAGACCCAGTACTTC. Protein: CASTTGGETQYF.

The V and J genes are TRBV10-3 and TRBJ2-1; 12 bases match TRBD2. This CDR3 is 18 amino acids long. The trim removed 4 bases at V and 6 bases at J, leaving 13 bases unmatched. In germline, CDR1 is ENHRY, CDR2 SYGVKD. The CDR3 DNA reads as TGTGCCATCAGTGCACTAGCGGGGGGTAGTCGATCGGGCAATGAGCAGTTCTTC. Amino acids: CAISALAGGSRSGNEQFF.

This chain joins TRBV5-1 and TRBJ2-1; 7 nucleotides agree with TRBD1. The CDR3 is 18 amino acids. The V segment lost 1 base and the J segment 0 bases; nucleotides outside the gene matches: 10. CDR1 and CDR2 (germline): SGHRS, YFSETQ. The CDR3 DNA reads TGCGCCAGCAGCTTGAGGGGACAGCATATTAGCTCCTACAATGAGCAGTTCTTC. Translated: CASSLRGQHISSYNEQFF.

The V and J genes are TRBV18 and TRBJ2-3; 11 positions match TRBD2. The junction had 2 bases not matched to a gene; V was cut back by 2 bases and J by 1 base. This CDR3 spans 16 amino acids. The germline V gene has CDR1 KGHSH and CDR2 LQKENI. This CDR3 reads CASSPTLAGGTDTQYF. The CDR3 DNA reads as TGTGCCAGCTCACCAACACTAGCGGGGGGCACAGATACGCAGTATTTT. Supplemented by reference TRBV18 and TRBJ2-3, the full variable domain reads NAGVMQNPRHLVRRRGQEARLRCSPMKGHSHVYWYRQLPEEGLKFMVYLQKENIIDESGMPKERFSAEFPKEGPSILRIQQVVRGDSAAYFCASSPTLAGGTDTQYFGPGTRLTVL.

The rearrangement joins TRBV4-2 to TRBJ1-1; the D is unclear. Germline lookup yields CDR1 LGHNA and CDR2 YNFKEQ. The CDR3 extends over 14 amino acids. Deletions cut 1 base from V and 0 bases from J, with 6 bases between. As DNA, the CDR3 is TGTGCCAGCAGCCAAGGAGAACTGAACACTGAAGCTTTCTTT. Translation gives CASSQGELNTEAFF.

This sequence joins TRBV4-1 and TRBJ2-7; D not certain. The CDR3 runs to 16 residues. Germline CDR1 MGHRA, CDR2 YSYEKL. V shed 2 bases and J shed 6 bases, with 20 bases lying between them. The CDR3 bases are TGCGCCAGCAGCCAAAGTCCAGGCCCCCCGCTTGGCGAGCAGTACTTC. Translated, it gives CASSQSPGPPLGEQYF.

This clone was picked up one time. V is TRBV2 and J is TRBJ1-5; D call uncertain. Germline V gives CDR1 SNHLY, CDR2 FYNNEI. CDR3 size: 14 residues. The V gene lost 4 bases and the J gene lost 4 bases, with 11 bases spanning the gap. CDR3 in DNA: TGTGCCAGCAGTGGCCTAGATCTTAATCAGCCCCAGCATTTT. Amino acids: CASSGLDLNQPQHF.

The CDR3 is CASRETGGANSPLHF. The CDR3 region has the DNA TGTGCCAGCAGGGAGACAGGGGGAGCAAATTCACCCCTCCACTTT. V is TRBV6-5 and J is TRBJ1-6; 9 bases map to TRBD1. V lost 6 bases to trimming and J lost 7 bases; unmatched junction nucleotides: 7. The CDR3 length is 15 residues. Germline CDR1 reads MNHEY; CDR2 reads SVGAGI.